The TCR beta chain under discussion was sequenced for a study of cytomegalovirus exposure and HLA in healthy donors. The wider study: HLA-typed donors were the source of approximately 85 million unique TCRs, which an early data release held.

The CDR3 length is 17 residues. Germline V gene sequence: CDR1 SGHRS, CDR2 YFSETQ. V shed 4 bases, J shed 2 bases, and the junction held 7 bases outside the gene matches. Primers included in the PCR were 60 Vbeta and 13 Jbeta primers. Profiled with immunoSEQ multiplex PCR; TCRdb holds only in-frame clones, not every one. The profile covers 240,000 or so clones, with more than 75% appearing a single time and roughly 5% taken by the ten largest. This clonotype was obtained from a woman aged 40 to 55 in good health and CMV-seropositive. The material sequenced was PBMCs. The V call is TRBV5-1, the J call TRBJ2-7, with 15 bases that match TRBD2. As DNA, the CDR3 is TGCGCCAGCAGCCTCGGGACTAGCGGGAGGCTCCCCTACGAGCAGTACTTC. Its protein product is CASSLGTSGRLPYEQYF.